The 25 T cell receptor beta chains presented below share a single source sample, sequenced in a study of cytomegalovirus exposure and HLA in healthy donors. The PCR ran on 60 Vbeta and 13 Jbeta primers. Sequenced by immunoSEQ multiplex PCR; TCRdb stores in-frame clones only, minus some. Among over 200,000 clones listed, 75% to 90% were seen once. The sequenced sample was PBMCs. Receptors originate from a woman younger than 35 in good health and CMV-seronegative.

The rearrangement uses TRBV6-1 and TRBJ2-5; a weak D match, TRBD1 (6 bases). The length of the CDR3 is 13 residues. Germline V gene data show CDR1 as MNHNS and CDR2 as SASEGT. V was clipped by 6 bases and J by 2 bases, with 10 bases between them. CDR3 bases: TGTGCCAGCAGCCGCAGGGGACAAGAGACCCAGTACTTC. It translates to CASSRRGQETQYF.

To note about this clone: The same CDR3 is also encoded by other DNA sequences in this sample. V gene TRBV4-1 combines with J gene TRBJ1-5; D unresolved. CDR3 size: 14 residues. V was cut by 1 base and J by 2 bases, with 6 bases left in between. CDR1 and CDR2 from the germline V gene are MGHRA and YSYEKL. The CDR3 region is CASSQVSGNQPQHF. The CDR3 DNA reads TGCGCCAGCAGCCAAGTGTCGGGCAATCAGCCCCAGCATTTT.

The rearrangement joins TRBV4-3 to TRBJ2-7, with 8 bases that match TRBD2. Per germline, CDR1 LGHNA and CDR2 YSLEER. With V trimmed by 3 bases and J by 5 bases, 12 bases remained unmatched. The CDR3 spans 16 residues. CDR3 sequence reads: CASSQDQGPGGDEQYF. The CDR3 DNA is TGCGCCAGCAGCCAGGACCAGGGACCCGGGGGGGACGAGCAGTACTTC.

J is TRBJ1-5 and V is TRBV29-1; D possibly corresponds to TRBD1 (6 bases). CDR3 size: 12 residues. Per the germline V gene, CDR1 is SQVTM and CDR2 is ANQGSEA. The germline V and J ends were trimmed by 6 bases and 3 bases, with 9 bases remaining between them. CDR3 sequence reads: CSVGQYNQPQHF. The DNA of the CDR3 is TGCAGCGTCGGACAGTACAATCAGCCCCAGCATTTT.

This clone turned up a few times. CDR3 DNA: TGTGCCAGCTCATCCCACTTAAATGGAGGGGACACTGAAGCTTTCTTT. The encoded protein is CASSSHLNGGDTEAFF. This chain joins TRBV18 and TRBJ1-1; D possibly corresponds to TRBD1 (5 bases). The CDR3 runs to 16 residues. The germline V gene encodes CDR1 KGHSH and CDR2 LQKENI. Deletions cut 5 bases from V and 3 bases from J, with 19 bases between.

This chain links TRBV19 with TRBJ1-1; 12 nucleotides agree with TRBD1. The ends lost 2 bases at V and 10 bases at J; junction bases unmatched: 5. Per germline, CDR1 LNHDA and CDR2 SQIVND (reference sequence). This CDR3 region has 14 residues. The CDR3 DNA is TGTGCCAGTAGTATATTTACGGGACAGGGGGCAGCTTTCTTT. Translation: CASSIFTGQGAAFF.

In regard to this clone: Germline and junction disagree at one end, which may indicate a read error. The chain has TRBV7-9 and TRBJ2-4; D ambiguous. Germline CDR1 SEHNR, CDR2 FQNEAQ (reference sequence). The CDR3 is 11 amino acids. This CDR3 reads CSSSPDEAEYF. The CDR3 DNA sequence: TGTTCCAGCAGCCCCGATGAGGCTGAGTACTTC.

This clone was detected once. The chain recombines TRBV30 with TRBJ1-1, with D possibly TRBD1 on 5 matching bases. Trimming pared 4 bases from V and 0 bases from J, leaving 12 bases between. Germline V gives CDR1 GTSNPN, CDR2 SVGIG (reference sequence). The CDR3 runs to 14 residues. CDR3 coding DNA: TGTGCCTGGAAACGGGAGGACATGAACACTGAAGCTTTCTTT. It translates to CAWKREDMNTEAFF.

This clone was counted once. The gene calls are TRBV19 and TRBJ2-7; D remains unclear. The CDR3 length is 14 residues. The V end was cut by 4 bases, the J end by 2 bases, with 12 bases between. The germline gives CDR1 LNHDA, CDR2 SQIVND (reference sequence). The CDR3, as DNA: TGTGCCAGTAGTACCTACAGCACCACCTACGAGCAGTACTTC. Amino acids: CASSTYSTTYEQYF.

The rearrangement uses TRBV4-3 and TRBJ1-1; 9 nucleotides line up with TRBD1. Trimming took 3 bases from V and 3 from J; bases not matched to a gene: 14. The V gene's germline CDR1 is LGHNA and CDR2 YSLEER. This CDR3 comprises 18 residues. DNA of the CDR3: TGCGCCAGCAGCCACGACAGGACAGGGGCCCTGGAGGACACTGAAGCTTTCTTT. This sequence encodes CASSHDRTGALEDTEAFF.

The chain employs TRBV6-4 and TRBJ2-2, with 8 bases identical to TRBD1. CDR1 MRHNA and CDR2 SNTAGT come from the germline V gene. The CDR3 covers 15 residues. V lost 6 bases to trimming and J lost 4 bases; unmatched junction nucleotides: 7. The CDR3 DNA is TGTGCCAGCAGACGGGACAGGTTGGCCACCGGGGAGCTGTTTTTT. Translated, it gives CASRRDRLATGELFF.

The rearrangement links TRBV27 to TRBJ2-3; TRBD1 aligns across 8 bases. Germline-derived CDR1 and CDR2 are MNHEY and SMNVEV (reference sequence). With 6 bases clipped from V and 1 base from J, the junction kept 3 bases outside the gene matches. The CDR3 sequence is 14 residues long. In DNA form, the CDR3 reads TGTGCCAGCAGCTGGGGACAGGGCACAGATACGCAGTATTTT. Amino acids: CASSWGQGTDTQYF.

This clone was seen more than once but under ten times. The rearrangement joins TRBV2 to TRBJ2-1, with 7 bases aligning to TRBD1. The CDR3 loop spans 13 amino acids. V was clipped by 4 bases and J by 4 bases; unmatched bases: 1. In germline, CDR1 is SNHLY, CDR2 FYNNEI. The CDR3 here is CASSGDSYNEQFF. Written as DNA, the CDR3 is TGTGCCAGCAGTGGGGACAGTTACAATGAGCAGTTCTTC.

This chain joins TRBV7-9 and TRBJ2-3; D is possibly TRBD1 (6 bases). Germline CDR1 and CDR2: SEHNR and FQNEAQ (reference sequence). V was trimmed by 5 bases and J by 7 bases, leaving 13 bases between them. The CDR3 runs 13 residues. CDR3 loop: CASSHRVTNTQYF. The CDR3 DNA reads as TGTGCCAGCAGCCACAGGGTTACAAATACGCAGTATTTT.

This clone was detected only once. V and J are TRBV5-6 and TRBJ1-4; D is unclear. V was clipped by 0 bases and J by 4 bases, with 10 bases between them. This CDR3 contains 15 residues. Per germline, CDR1 SGHDT and CDR2 YYEEEE. Written as DNA, the CDR3 is TGTGCCAGCAGCTTGGCGCTGAGTTATAATGAAAAACTGTTTTTT. As protein: CASSLALSYNEKLFF.

The genes are TRBV5-1 and TRBJ2-2; D unclear. Trimming shortened V by 1 base and J by 2 bases, and 3 bases separated the two germline ends. Germline V lookup: CDR1 SGHRS, CDR2 YFSETQ. CDR3 length: 13 residues. The chain's CDR3 is CASSLLNTGELFF. CDR3 nucleotide sequence: TGCGCCAGCAGCTTGTTAAACACCGGGGAGCTGTTTTTT.

V usage is TRBV27 and J usage is TRBJ2-7; a possible D gene is TRBD1 (5 bases). In germline, CDR1 is MNHEY, CDR2 SMNVEV (reference sequence). V lost 5 bases and J lost 5, with 10 bases in between. This CDR3 is 12 amino acids long. CDR3 loop: CASSNRQNEQYF. The DNA for the CDR3 is TGTGCCAGCAGTAACAGACAGAACGAGCAGTACTTC.

This sequence joins TRBV5-1 and TRBJ1-1, with 9 bases matching TRBD1. The CDR3 runs 13 residues. Germline V gene lookup returns CDR1 SGHRS and CDR2 YFSETQ. J lost 7 bases, V lost 6 bases, and 7 bases had no gene match. In DNA form, the CDR3 reads TGCGCCAGCATACTGGGACAGGGTGGTGAAGCTTTCTTT. Translating it yields CASILGQGGEAFF.

The rearrangement links TRBV2 to TRBJ2-1; 9 bases agree with TRBD2. The CDR3 length is 13 residues. Germline assignment: CDR1 SNHLY and CDR2 FYNNEI. V shed 6 bases and J 10 bases; nucleotides not matched to a gene: 7. CDR3 region: CASSLAGVGEQFF. The CDR3 DNA follows: TGTGCCAGCAGCTTAGCGGGAGTAGGGGAGCAGTTCTTC.

The sample holds one count of this clone. The chain joins TRBV5-1 to TRBJ2-5; 8 bases are a match to TRBD2. TRBJ2-7 explains the end of the DNA better; the J call may be wrong. The CDR3 loop spans 15 amino acids. Germline V gives CDR1 SGHRS, CDR2 YFSETQ. The CDR3 here is CASSLVTSGGYEQYF. Here the CDR3 DNA reads TGCGCCAGCAGCTTGGTTACTAGCGGCGGCTACGAGCAGTACTTC.

The V gene is TRBV5-1, the J gene TRBJ2-3; TRBD2 agrees at 8 bases. The CDR3 has 14 residues. V trimming: 5 bases; J trimming: 8 bases; junction bases outside the gene matches: 10. Germline lookup yields CDR1 SGHRS and CDR2 YFSETQ. The CDR3 here is CASRRGLEAATQYF. The DNA of the CDR3 is TGCGCCAGCAGGAGGGGACTAGAGGCTGCTACGCAGTATTTT.

This clone was seen once. The chain uses TRBV2 and TRBJ1-1, with unresolved D. Trimming stripped 4 bases from V and 3 bases from J, with 9 bases between. Germline V gives CDR1 SNHLY, CDR2 FYNNEI. The CDR3 spans 13 residues. Here the CDR3 reads CASSVRDDTEAFF. The DNA of the CDR3 is TGTGCCAGCAGTGTTAGAGATGACACTGAAGCTTTCTTT.

This clone has only one observation. The genes are TRBV4-2 and TRBJ2-5; 13 nucleotides match TRBD2. The last part of the DNA fits TRBJ2-7 better; the J call may be wrong. This CDR3 comprises 16 residues. CDR1 and CDR2 (germline): LGHNA, YNFKEQ. DNA for the CDR3: TGTGCCAGCAGCCAAACGGGACTAGCGGGGTTGGACGAGCAGTACTTC. Translated, it gives CASSQTGLAGLDEQYF.

This sequence joins TRBV6-1 and TRBJ1-2; D call uncertain. CDR1 and CDR2 (germline): MNHNS, SASEGT. This CDR3 contains 12 residues. V shed 2 bases and J shed 8 bases, with 9 bases lying between them. CDR3 in amino acids: CASSEPGGGYTF. Here the CDR3 DNA reads TGTGCCAGCAGTGAACCCGGAGGAGGCTACACCTTC.

V is TRBV7-2 and J is TRBJ1-2, with a weak D call TRBD1 (5 bases). The CDR3 runs to 14 residues. Between the trimmed V and J ends, which lost 1 base and 5 bases, there was a span of 11 bases. Looked up from germline, CDR1 is SGHTA and CDR2 is FQGNSA. The CDR3, as DNA: TGTGCCAGCAGCTTAGGTCGGCAGGGATATGGCTACACCTTC. It encodes CASSLGRQGYGYTF. Based on the CDR3 plus reference TRBV7-2 and TRBJ1-2, the full variable domain is GAGVSQSPSNKVTEKGKDVELRCDPISGHTALYWYRQSLGQGLEFLIYFQGNSAPDKSGLPSDRFSAERTGGSVSTLTIQRTQQEDSAVYLCASSLGRQGYGYTFGSGTRLTVV.